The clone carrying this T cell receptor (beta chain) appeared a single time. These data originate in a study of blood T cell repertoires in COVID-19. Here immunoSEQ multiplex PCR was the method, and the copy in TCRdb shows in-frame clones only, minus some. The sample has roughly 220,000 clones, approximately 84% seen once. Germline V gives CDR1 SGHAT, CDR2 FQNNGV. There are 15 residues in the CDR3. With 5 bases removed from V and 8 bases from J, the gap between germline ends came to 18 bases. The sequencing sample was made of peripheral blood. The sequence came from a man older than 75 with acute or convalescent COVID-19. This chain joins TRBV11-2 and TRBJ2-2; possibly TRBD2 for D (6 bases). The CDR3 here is CASSGGLGGIGELFF. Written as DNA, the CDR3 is TGTGCCAGCAGCGGGGGACTCGGTGGTATTGGGGAGCTGTTTTTT.